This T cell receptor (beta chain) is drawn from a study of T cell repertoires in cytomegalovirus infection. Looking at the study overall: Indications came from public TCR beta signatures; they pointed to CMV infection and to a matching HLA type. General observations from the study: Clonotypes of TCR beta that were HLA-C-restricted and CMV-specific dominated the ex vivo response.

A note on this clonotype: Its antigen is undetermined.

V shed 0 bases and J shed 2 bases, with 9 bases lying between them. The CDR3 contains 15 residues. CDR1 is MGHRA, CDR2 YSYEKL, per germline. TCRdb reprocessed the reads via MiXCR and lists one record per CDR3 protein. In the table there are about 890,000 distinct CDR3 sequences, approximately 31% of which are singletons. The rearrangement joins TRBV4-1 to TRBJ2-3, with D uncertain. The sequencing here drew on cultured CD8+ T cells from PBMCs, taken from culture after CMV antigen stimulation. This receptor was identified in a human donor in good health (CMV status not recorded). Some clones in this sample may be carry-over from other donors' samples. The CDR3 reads CASSQERRPTDTQYF. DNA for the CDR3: TGCGCCAGCAGCCAAGAAAGGAGACCCACAGATACGCAGTATTTT.